This T cell receptor (beta chain) was retrieved from a study of T-cell reconstitution after alpha-beta-depleted transplantation in children. Study conclusions and caveats: Reportedly, only several hundred clones from non-depleted graft cells drove alpha-beta T-cell counts at about two months. It was surviving recipient T cells and thymic progenitors that gave some patients high TCRbeta diversity at day 60. It was newly produced T cells that mostly accounted for T-cell counts and diversity one year after transplant.

Unique molecular identifiers were used to barcode this TCRbeta library. TCRdb re-called the PCR reads with MiXCR, one entry per CDR3 protein. The sample has 500,000 to 600,000 distinct CDR3 sequences; about a quarter are singletons. The CDR3 sequence is 14 residues long. CDR1 and CDR2 from the germline V gene are SGHRS and YFSETQ. The trim removed 5 bases at V and 8 bases at J, leaving 9 bases unmatched. For this clonotype: Its cognate antigen is unknown.

Sequences were derived from PBMCs, sampled before TCRalphabeta/CD19-depleted stem cell transplant. The sequence was collected from a boy under two years old with Wiskott-Aldrich syndrome, due to receive a stem cell transplant. This chain uses TRBV5-1 with TRBJ2-3; 9 bases fit TRBD1. CDR3 coding DNA: TGCGCCAGCAGGACGGGACAGGGTTTAGGTACGCAGTATTTT. Encoded protein: CASRTGQGLGTQYF.